This entry lists 2 T cell receptor beta chains sequenced from one sample in a study of T cells in pancreatic ductal adenocarcinoma. Profiled with immunoSEQ multiplex PCR; TCRdb holds only in-frame clones, not every one. Among around 100,000 clones, nearly 95% were seen once, and the ten largest hold roughly 3%. No neoadjuvant therapy was given to the selected pancreatic ductal adenocarcinoma patients before their surgery. Sequencing input: PBMCs. All receptors derive from a human donor with pancreatic ductal adenocarcinoma.

This chain connects TRBV5-1 to TRBJ1-1; TRBD1 agrees at 10 bases. From germline, CDR1 is SGHRS and CDR2 YFSETQ. Unmatched junction bases numbered 7, after V lost 4 bases and J lost 4 bases. The CDR3 contains 15 residues. In DNA form, the CDR3 reads TGCGCCAGCAGCACCCGACAGGGGGCGTCCACTGAAGCTTTCTTT. Residues: CASSTRQGASTEAFF.

The chain links TRBV5-1 to TRBJ2-6; maybe TRBD2 (6 bases). The germline V gene has CDR1 SGHRS and CDR2 YFSETQ. Trimming left V 5 bases short and J 2 bases short, with 14 bases between. The CDR3 covers 16 residues. CDR3 bases: TGCGCCAGCAGTTCTAACTCGGGGGCTGGGGCCAACGTCCTGACTTTC. Amino acid sequence: CASSSNSGAGANVLTF.